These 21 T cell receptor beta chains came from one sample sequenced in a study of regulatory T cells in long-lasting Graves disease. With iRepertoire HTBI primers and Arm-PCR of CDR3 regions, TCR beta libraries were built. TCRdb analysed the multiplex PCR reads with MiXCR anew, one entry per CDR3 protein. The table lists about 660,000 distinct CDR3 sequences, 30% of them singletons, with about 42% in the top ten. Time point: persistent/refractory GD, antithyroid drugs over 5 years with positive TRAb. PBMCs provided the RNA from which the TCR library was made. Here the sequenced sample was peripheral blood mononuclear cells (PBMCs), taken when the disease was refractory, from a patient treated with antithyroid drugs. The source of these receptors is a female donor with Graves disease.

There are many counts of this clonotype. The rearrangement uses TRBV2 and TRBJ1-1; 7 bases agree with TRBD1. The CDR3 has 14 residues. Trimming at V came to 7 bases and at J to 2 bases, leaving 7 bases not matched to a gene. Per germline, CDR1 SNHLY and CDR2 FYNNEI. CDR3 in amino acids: CASKPGTANTEAFF. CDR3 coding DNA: TGTGCCAGCAAACCCGGGACAGCAAACACTGAAGCTTTCTTT. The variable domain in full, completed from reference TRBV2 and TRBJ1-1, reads EPEVTQTPSHQVTQMGQEVILRCVPISNHLYFYWYRQILGQKVEFLVSFYNNEISEKSEIFDDQFSVERPDGSNFTLKIRSTKLEDSAMYFCASKPGTANTEAFFGQGTRLTVV.

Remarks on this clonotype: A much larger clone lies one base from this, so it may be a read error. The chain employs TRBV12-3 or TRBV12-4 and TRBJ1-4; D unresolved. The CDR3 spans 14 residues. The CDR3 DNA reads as TGTGCCAGCAGCCGGGCCTCAACTAATGAAGAACTGTTTTTT. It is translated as CASSRASTNEELFF.

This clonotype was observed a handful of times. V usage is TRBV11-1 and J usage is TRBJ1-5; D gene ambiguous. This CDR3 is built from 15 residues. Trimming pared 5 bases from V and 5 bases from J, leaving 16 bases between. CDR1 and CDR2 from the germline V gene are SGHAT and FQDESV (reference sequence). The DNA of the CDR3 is TGTGCCAGCAGCCCCGGCGGTCGCATAGATCAGCCCCAGCATTTT. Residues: CASSPGGRIDQPQHF. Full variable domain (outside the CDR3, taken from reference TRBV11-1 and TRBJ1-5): EAEVAQSPRYKITEKSQAVAFWCDPISGHATLYWYRQILGQGPELLVQFQDESVVDDSQLPKDRFSAERLKGVDSTLKIQPAELGDSAMYLCASSPGGRIDQPQHFGDGTRLSIL.

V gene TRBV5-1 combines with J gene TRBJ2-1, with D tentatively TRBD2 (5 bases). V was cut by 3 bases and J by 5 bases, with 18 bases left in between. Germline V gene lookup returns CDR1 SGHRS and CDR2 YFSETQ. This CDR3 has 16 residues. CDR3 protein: CASSSPRAPGNNEQFF. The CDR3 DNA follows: TGCGCCAGCAGCTCCCCCCGGGCCCCGGGGAACAATGAGCAGTTCTTC.

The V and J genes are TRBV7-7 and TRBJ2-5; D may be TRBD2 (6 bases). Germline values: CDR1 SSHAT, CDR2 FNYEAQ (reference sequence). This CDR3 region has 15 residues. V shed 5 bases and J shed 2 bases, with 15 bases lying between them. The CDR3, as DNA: TGTGCCAGCAGCCCGGACTACGAAGCACAAGAGACCCAGTACTTC. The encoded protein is CASSPDYEAQETQYF.

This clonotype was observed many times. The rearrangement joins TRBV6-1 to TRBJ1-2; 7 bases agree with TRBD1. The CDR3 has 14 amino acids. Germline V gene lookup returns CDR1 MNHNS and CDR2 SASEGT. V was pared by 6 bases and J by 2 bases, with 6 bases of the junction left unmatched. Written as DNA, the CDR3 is TGTGCCAGCAGCCCTACGACAGGGAACTATGGCTACACCTTC. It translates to CASSPTTGNYGYTF.

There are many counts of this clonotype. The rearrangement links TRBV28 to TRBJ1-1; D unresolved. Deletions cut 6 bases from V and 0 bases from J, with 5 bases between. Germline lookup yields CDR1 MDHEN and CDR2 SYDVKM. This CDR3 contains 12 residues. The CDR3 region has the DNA TGTGCCAGCAGGGGGATGAACACTGAAGCTTTCTTT. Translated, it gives CASRGMNTEAFF.

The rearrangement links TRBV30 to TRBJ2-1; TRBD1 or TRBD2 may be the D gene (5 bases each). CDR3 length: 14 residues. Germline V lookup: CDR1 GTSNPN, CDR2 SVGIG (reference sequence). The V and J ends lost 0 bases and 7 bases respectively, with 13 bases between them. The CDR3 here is CAWSVGVASNEQFF. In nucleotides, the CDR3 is TGTGCCTGGAGTGTAGGGGTAGCGTCGAATGAGCAGTTCTTC.

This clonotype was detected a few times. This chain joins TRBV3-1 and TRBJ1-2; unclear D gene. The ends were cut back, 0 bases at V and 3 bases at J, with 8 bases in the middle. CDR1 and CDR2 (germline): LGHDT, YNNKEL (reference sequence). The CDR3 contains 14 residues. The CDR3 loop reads CASSQEYSYYGYTF. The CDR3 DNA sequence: TGTGCCAGCAGCCAAGAGTATTCCTACTATGGCTACACCTTC.

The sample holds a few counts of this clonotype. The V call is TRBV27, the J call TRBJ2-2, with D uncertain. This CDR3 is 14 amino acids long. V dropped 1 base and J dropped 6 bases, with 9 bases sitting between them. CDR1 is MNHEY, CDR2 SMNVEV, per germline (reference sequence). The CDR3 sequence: CASSLLRRSGELFF. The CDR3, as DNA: TGTGCCAGCAGTTTATTGCGCAGGTCCGGGGAGCTGTTTTTT.

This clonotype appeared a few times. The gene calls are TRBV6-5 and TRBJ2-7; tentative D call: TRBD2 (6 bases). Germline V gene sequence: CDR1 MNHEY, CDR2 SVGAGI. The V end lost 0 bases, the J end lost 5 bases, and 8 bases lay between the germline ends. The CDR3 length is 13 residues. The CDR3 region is CASSYSAGNEQYF. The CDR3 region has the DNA TGTGCCAGCAGTTACTCGGCGGGGAACGAGCAGTACTTC.

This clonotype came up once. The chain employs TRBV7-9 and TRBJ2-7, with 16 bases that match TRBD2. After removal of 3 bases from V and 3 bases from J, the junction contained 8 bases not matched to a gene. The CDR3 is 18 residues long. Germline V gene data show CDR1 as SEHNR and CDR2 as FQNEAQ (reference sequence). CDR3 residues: CASSFAGTSGRASYEQYF. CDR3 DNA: TGTGCCAGCAGCTTTGCCGGGACTAGCGGGAGGGCCAGCTACGAGCAGTACTTC.

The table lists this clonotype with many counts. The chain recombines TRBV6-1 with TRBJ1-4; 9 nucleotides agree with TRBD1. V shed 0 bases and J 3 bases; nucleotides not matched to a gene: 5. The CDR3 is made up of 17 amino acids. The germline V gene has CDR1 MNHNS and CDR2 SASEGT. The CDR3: CASSEATWDRANEKLFF. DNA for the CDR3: TGTGCCAGCAGTGAAGCGACCTGGGACAGGGCTAATGAAAAACTGTTTTTT.

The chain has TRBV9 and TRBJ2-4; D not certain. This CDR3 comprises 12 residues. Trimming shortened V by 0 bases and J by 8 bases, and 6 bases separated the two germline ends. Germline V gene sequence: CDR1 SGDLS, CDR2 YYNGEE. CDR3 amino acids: CASSVVDDIQYF. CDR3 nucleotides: TGTGCCAGCAGCGTAGTTGACGACATTCAGTACTTC.

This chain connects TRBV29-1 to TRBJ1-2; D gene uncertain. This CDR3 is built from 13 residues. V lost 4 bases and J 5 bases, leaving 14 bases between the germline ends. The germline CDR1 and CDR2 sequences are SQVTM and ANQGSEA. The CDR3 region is CSVAGGVGYGYTF. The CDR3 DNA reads TGCAGCGTTGCTGGTGGGGTTGGGTATGGCTACACCTTC.

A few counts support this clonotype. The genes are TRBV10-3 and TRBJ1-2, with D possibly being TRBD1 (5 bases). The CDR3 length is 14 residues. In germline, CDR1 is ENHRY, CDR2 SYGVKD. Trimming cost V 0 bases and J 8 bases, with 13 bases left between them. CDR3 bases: TGTGCCATCAGTGAGTCCACCGCAGGGAGAGGCTACACCTTC. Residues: CAISESTAGRGYTF.

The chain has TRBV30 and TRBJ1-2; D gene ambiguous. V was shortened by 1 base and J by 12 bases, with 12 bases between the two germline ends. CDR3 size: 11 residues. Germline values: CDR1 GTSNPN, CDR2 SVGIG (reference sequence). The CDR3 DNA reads TGTGCCTGGAGTGACAAGACCGTCCACACCTTC. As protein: CAWSDKTVHTF. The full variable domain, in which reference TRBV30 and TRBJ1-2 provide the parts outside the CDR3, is SQTIHQWPATLVQPVGSPLSLECTVEGTSNPNLYWYRQAAGRGLQLLFYSVGIGQISSEVPQNLSASRPQDRQFILSSKKLLLSDSGFYLCAWSDKTVHTFGSGTRLTVV.

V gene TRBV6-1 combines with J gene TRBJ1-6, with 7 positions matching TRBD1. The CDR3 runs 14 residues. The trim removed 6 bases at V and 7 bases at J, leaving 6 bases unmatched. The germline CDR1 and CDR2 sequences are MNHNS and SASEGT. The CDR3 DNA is TGTGCCAGCAGAGACAGGGTCGAGAATTCACCCCTCCACTTT. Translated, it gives CASRDRVENSPLHF.

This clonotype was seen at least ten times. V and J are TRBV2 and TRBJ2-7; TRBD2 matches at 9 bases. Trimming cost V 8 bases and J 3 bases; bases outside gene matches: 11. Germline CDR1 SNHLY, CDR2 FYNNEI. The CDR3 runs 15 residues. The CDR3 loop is CASSTAGGPNYEQYF. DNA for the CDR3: TGTGCCAGCTCCACCGCGGGAGGGCCGAACTACGAGCAGTACTTC.

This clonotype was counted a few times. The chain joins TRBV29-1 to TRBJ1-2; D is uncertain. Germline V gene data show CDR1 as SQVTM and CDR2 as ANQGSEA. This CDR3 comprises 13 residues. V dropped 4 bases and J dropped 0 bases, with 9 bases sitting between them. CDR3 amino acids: CSVARTANYGYTF. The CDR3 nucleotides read TGCAGCGTTGCCAGGACCGCTAACTATGGCTACACCTTC.

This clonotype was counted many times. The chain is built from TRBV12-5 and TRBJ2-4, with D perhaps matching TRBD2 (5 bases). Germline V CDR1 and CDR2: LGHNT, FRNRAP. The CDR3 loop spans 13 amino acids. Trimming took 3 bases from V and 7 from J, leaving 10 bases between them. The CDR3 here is CASGFGADNIQYF. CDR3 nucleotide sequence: TGTGCTAGTGGTTTTGGAGCGGATAACATTCAGTACTTC. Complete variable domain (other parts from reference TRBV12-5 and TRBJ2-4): DARVTQTPRHKVTEMGQEVTMRCQPILGHNTVFWYRQTMMQGLELLAYFRNRAPLDDSGMPKDRFSAEMPDATLATLKIQPSEPRDSAVYFCASGFGADNIQYFGAGTRLSVL.